The present T cell receptor beta chain was sequenced within a study of human T cells and chemical hapten exposure. The ends were cut back, 1 base at V and 4 bases at J, with 10 bases in the middle. Germline V gene lookup returns CDR1 LGHNA and CDR2 YSLEER. The CDR3 runs 14 residues. TCRdb redid the calling of the RACE reads with MiXCR, one entry per CDR3 protein. Counted here are under 450,000 distinct CDR3 sequences, about 6.9% occurring once; the ten biggest clones make up less than 6.5%. Documented time point: patch test 2, 6 weeks after DPC sensitization. Treatment: therapeutic diphenylcyclopropenone sensitization with weekly scalp DPC. This clonotype was seen ten or more times.

V gene TRBV4-3 combines with J gene TRBJ1-1, with D uncertain. This sequence originates from a woman in her late teens or twenties with alopecia areata. Some clones in this sample may be carry-over from other donors' samples. The source material was whole blood, sampled in connection with sensitization to the hapten diphenylcyclopropenone (DPC). CDR3 residues: CASSQGVYGTEAFF. The CDR3 bases are TGCGCCAGCAGCCAAGGGGTGTATGGCACTGAAGCTTTCTTT.